Described below is a single TCR beta chain sequence and its context. The CDR3 runs 22 residues. Germline CDR1 MRHNA, CDR2 SNTAGT. V lost 0 bases, J lost 1 base, and 25 bases lay in between. The data originate from a study of control samples from healthy donors and cancer patients. TCRdb keeps only in-frame clones here, not all; method: immunoSEQ multiplex PCR. The sample lists tens of thousands of clones, approximately 94% seen once, with roughly 5% in the top ten. The chain combines TRBV6-4 with TRBJ1-6; weak D call: TRBD1 (6 bases). Material for sequencing was blood. The receptor was isolated from a woman aged 18-29 years in good health. The CDR3 reads CASSDSWLSGGPIGSYNSPLHF. In DNA, the CDR3 is TGTGCCAGCAGTGACTCTTGGCTATCGGGGGGCCCGATCGGGTCCTATAATTCACCCCTCCACTTT.